The rows below give T cell receptor beta chains drawn from one sample of a study of OX40 agonist ivuxolimab in advanced cancers. Profiled with immunoSEQ multiplex PCR; TCRdb holds only in-frame clones, not every one. This sample carries 50,000 to 75,000 clones, around 90% of them seen once, and the ten largest clones take approximately 0.64%. The material was CD4+ or CD8+ T cells sorted from blood, obtained in a trial of the OX40 agonist ivuxolimab. These receptors were taken from an adult with an advanced solid tumor such as melanoma, head and neck, liver or kidney cancer. CDR3s include the opening cysteine and the closing phenylalanine or tryptophan. The order of the fields is D gene, J gene, V gene, clone size, CDR3 DNA, CDR3 protein. The D gene is left open where the match is weak. Expanded clones get a size class; other rows say once, few or many, or leave the size out.

d_gene: TRBD2
j_gene: TRBJ2-7
v_gene: TRBV10-2
abundance: -
CDR3nt: TGCGCCAGCAGTGAGTTCGCGGGGGGAACCTACGAGCAGTACTTC
CDR3aa: CASSEFAGGTYEQYF

d_gene: TRBD2
j_gene: TRBJ2-5
v_gene: TRBV10-2
abundance: -
CDR3nt: TGCGCCAGCAGTCGAGGGCTAGCCGGGGGGGAGACCCAGTACTTC
CDR3aa: CASSRGLAGGETQYF

d_gene: -
j_gene: TRBJ1-1
v_gene: TRBV4-2
abundance: -
CDR3nt: TGTGCCAGCAGCCACAGTATCGTATCTGGGCAGGCTTACACTGAAGCTTTCTTT
CDR3aa: CASSHSIVSGQAYTEAFF

d_gene: -
j_gene: TRBJ2-3
v_gene: TRBV5-1
abundance: -
CDR3nt: TGCGCCAGCAGCTTGAATGCAGATACGCAGTATTTT
CDR3aa: CASSLNADTQYF

d_gene: -
j_gene: TRBJ1-5
v_gene: TRBV18
abundance: -
CDR3nt: TGTGCCAGCTCACCGGGAGGCGATCAGCCCCAGCATTTT
CDR3aa: CASSPGGDQPQHF

d_gene: TRBD2
j_gene: TRBJ2-1
v_gene: TRBV5-1
abundance: -
CDR3nt: TGCGCCAGCAGCTTGACCACTAGCGGGGGGTCCCCCTACAATGAGCAGTTCTTC
CDR3aa: CASSLTTSGGSPYNEQFF

d_gene: -
j_gene: TRBJ2-6
v_gene: TRBV5-1
abundance: -
CDR3nt: TGCGCCAGCAGCTTGGGGGCAGGGCCAGTGGCCAACGTCCTGACTTTC
CDR3aa: CASSLGAGPVANVLTF

d_gene: TRBD2
j_gene: TRBJ2-1
v_gene: TRBV5-6
abundance: once
CDR3nt: TGTGCCAGCAGCTTCGGACTAGCGGGGCAGTCTCCCAATGAGCAGTTCTTC
CDR3aa: CASSFGLAGQSPNEQFF

d_gene: -
j_gene: TRBJ2-5
v_gene: TRBV30
abundance: -
CDR3nt: TGTGCCTGGAGTGCCCTTCTAGAGACCCAGTACTTC
CDR3aa: CAWSALLETQYF

d_gene: TRBD2
j_gene: TRBJ2-2
v_gene: TRBV14
abundance: -
CDR3nt: TGTGCCAGCAGCCGCGGACTAGCGGGAGGGGCCGGGGAGCTGTTTTTT
CDR3aa: CASSRGLAGGAGELFF

d_gene: TRBD2
j_gene: TRBJ2-7
v_gene: TRBV7-8
abundance: -
CDR3nt: TGTGCCAGCAGCCCAGGGACTATACCCTACGAGCAGTACTTC
CDR3aa: CASSPGTIPYEQYF

d_gene: -
j_gene: TRBJ2-7
v_gene: TRBV6-5
abundance: -
CDR3nt: TGTGCCATCAGTGACAAGTCCTACGAGCAGTACTTC
CDR3aa: CAISDKSYEQYF

d_gene: -
j_gene: TRBJ2-7
v_gene: TRBV11-2
abundance: -
CDR3nt: TGTGCCAGCAGCTTAGAATCAGGGGGGTACGAGCAGTACTTC
CDR3aa: CASSLESGGYEQYF

d_gene: -
j_gene: TRBJ2-1
v_gene: TRBV30
abundance: once
CDR3nt: TGTGCCTGGAGTGGACTGCGGGAGCAGTTCTTC
CDR3aa: CAWSGLREQFF

d_gene: -
j_gene: TRBJ2-7
v_gene: TRBV6-5
abundance: -
CDR3nt: TGTGCCAGCATTAATACAGGGCGAAACGAGCAGTACTTC
CDR3aa: CASINTGRNEQYF

d_gene: -
j_gene: TRBJ2-1
v_gene: TRBV7-3
abundance: -
CDR3nt: TGTGCCAGCAGCCAGAGCGACAATGAGCAGTTCTTC
CDR3aa: CASSQSDNEQFF

d_gene: -
j_gene: TRBJ2-3
v_gene: TRBV11-3
abundance: once
CDR3nt: TGTGCCAGCAGCTTAGAAATTATGCGGGCGACGGCAGATACGCAGTATTTT
CDR3aa: CASSLEIMRATADTQYF

d_gene: -
j_gene: TRBJ1-1
v_gene: TRBV18
abundance: -
CDR3nt: TGTGCCAGCTCACAGAGACGGGTGAATATGAACACTGAAGCTTTCTTT
CDR3aa: CASSQRRVNMNTEAFF

d_gene: -
j_gene: TRBJ2-1
v_gene: TRBV11-2
abundance: -
CDR3nt: TGTGCCAGCAGCTTGGGGGGGCCCGACCGCGAGCAGTTCTTC
CDR3aa: CASSLGGPDREQFF

d_gene: TRBD1
j_gene: TRBJ1-2
v_gene: TRBV27
abundance: -
CDR3nt: TGTGCCAGCAGTTTACTTGGACAGGGGGCAAACTATGGCTACACCTTC
CDR3aa: CASSLLGQGANYGYTF

d_gene: TRBD2
j_gene: TRBJ2-7
v_gene: TRBV11-2
abundance: -
CDR3nt: TGTGCCAGTTCCGGCGGGAGCGGGTACGAGCAGTACTTC
CDR3aa: CASSGGSGYEQYF

d_gene: -
j_gene: TRBJ1-5
v_gene: TRBV7-9
abundance: once
CDR3nt: TGTGCCAGCAGCTTAAGTGGGGGTGCGAGCAATCAGCCCCAGCATTTT
CDR3aa: CASSLSGGASNQPQHF

d_gene: TRBD2
j_gene: TRBJ2-1
v_gene: TRBV9
abundance: -
CDR3nt: TGTGCCAGCAGCGCCATCAGACACCGGACTAGCGGGAGGGCTTGGAATGAGCAGTTCTTC
CDR3aa: CASSAIRHRTSGRAWNEQFF

d_gene: -
j_gene: TRBJ1-1
v_gene: TRBV7-2
abundance: -
CDR3nt: TGTGCCAGCAGCTTACAGAGCCGGAACACTGAAGCTTTCTTT
CDR3aa: CASSLQSRNTEAFF

d_gene: TRBD1
j_gene: TRBJ1-4
v_gene: TRBV11-2
abundance: -
CDR3nt: TGTGCCAGCAGCTGGGACAGGGGTAATGAAAAACTGTTTTTT
CDR3aa: CASSWDRGNEKLFF

d_gene: TRBD1
j_gene: TRBJ2-1
v_gene: TRBV2
abundance: -
CDR3nt: TGTGCCAGCAGTTCCTCCGGGACAGGGAGCTCCTACAATGAGCAGTTCTTC
CDR3aa: CASSSSGTGSSYNEQFF

d_gene: TRBD2
j_gene: TRBJ2-3
v_gene: TRBV2
abundance: -
CDR3nt: TGTGCCAGCATGGGGACTAGCGGGGCCACAGATACGCAGTATTTT
CDR3aa: CASMGTSGATDTQYF

d_gene: -
j_gene: TRBJ2-1
v_gene: TRBV9
abundance: once
CDR3nt: TGTGCCAGCGAAAGGGGGGGAACATTCTACAATGAGCAGTTCTTC
CDR3aa: CASERGGTFYNEQFF

d_gene: -
j_gene: TRBJ2-3
v_gene: TRBV19
abundance: -
CDR3nt: TGTGCCAGTAGTCTATATACAGATACGCAGTATTTT
CDR3aa: CASSLYTDTQYF

d_gene: -
j_gene: TRBJ1-5
v_gene: TRBV11-2
abundance: -
CDR3nt: TGTGCCAGCAGCTTGGGGAGGTCGGATCAGCCCCAGCATTTT
CDR3aa: CASSLGRSDQPQHF

d_gene: -
j_gene: TRBJ2-3
v_gene: TRBV2
abundance: -
CDR3nt: TGTGCCAGCAGTGAATGGGCAGGGGGATACGGACTAGACGGCACAGATACGCAGTATTTT
CDR3aa: CASSEWAGGYGLDGTDTQYF

d_gene: TRBD1
j_gene: TRBJ1-6
v_gene: TRBV27
abundance: -
CDR3nt: TGTGCCAGCAGTCAGGGGGACTCACCCCTCCACTTT
CDR3aa: CASSQGDSPLHF

d_gene: TRBD2
j_gene: TRBJ2-3
v_gene: TRBV9
abundance: once
CDR3nt: TGTGCCAGCAGCGCCCAACCAGCGGGAGGGTTTACAGATACGCAGTATTTT
CDR3aa: CASSAQPAGGFTDTQYF